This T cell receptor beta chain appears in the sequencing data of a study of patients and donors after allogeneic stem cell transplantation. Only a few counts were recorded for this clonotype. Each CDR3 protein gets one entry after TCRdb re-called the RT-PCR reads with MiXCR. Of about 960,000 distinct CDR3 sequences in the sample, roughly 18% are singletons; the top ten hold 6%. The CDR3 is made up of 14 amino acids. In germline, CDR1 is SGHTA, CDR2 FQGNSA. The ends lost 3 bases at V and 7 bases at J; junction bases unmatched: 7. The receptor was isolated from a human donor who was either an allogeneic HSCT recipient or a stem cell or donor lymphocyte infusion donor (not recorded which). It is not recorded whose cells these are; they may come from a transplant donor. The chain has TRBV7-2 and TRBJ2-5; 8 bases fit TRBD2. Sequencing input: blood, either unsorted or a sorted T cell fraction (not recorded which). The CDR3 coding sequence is TGTGCCAGCAGCTTTGTGGGGACTAGTGCGACCCAGTACTTC. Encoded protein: CASSFVGTSATQYF.